Listed below are T cell receptor beta chains from one sample, sequenced in a study of CD8+ T cells in alopecia areata. Measured with immunoSEQ multiplex PCR; TCRdb has only the in-frame clones, and not every one. The sample consists of around 80,000 clones, roughly 50% of them appearing once. Sequences were obtained from NKG2D-high CD8+ T cells sorted from blood. These TCRs come from a human donor with alopecia areata. Each CDR3 is given with its conserved first and last residue. A D gene is named only where the DNA matches it firmly. The size entry is marked missing in some rows and otherwise reads once, few, many or a size class.

>TRBJ2-1|-|12|TRBD1|TRBV6-6
CASNRGDNEQFF
TGTGCCAGCAACAGGGGGGACAATGAGCAGTTCTTC
>TRBJ2-4|-|18|-|TRBV28
CASSHLITGAGAKNIQYF
TGTGCCAGCAGCCACCTAATAACAGGGGCGGGGGCCAAAAACATTCAGTACTTC
>TRBJ1-2|-|14|-|TRBV2
CASTTGETAYGYTF
TGTGCCAGCACCACCGGCGAGACGGCATATGGCTACACCTTC
>TRBJ2-3|few|14|-|TRBV28
CASSLVAKPDTQYF
TGTGCCAGCAGTTTAGTGGCTAAGCCAGATACGCAGTATTTT
>TRBJ2-7|-|12|-|TRBV27
CASSLRGYEQYF
TGTGCCAGCAGTTTGCGGGGCTACGAGCAGTACTTC
>TRBJ2-7|few|12|-|TRBV29-1
CSVEAPGYEQYF
TGCAGCGTTGAAGCCCCCGGGTACGAGCAGTACTTC
>TRBJ1-2|-|16|-|TRBV9
CASSVDQLTGNYGYTF
TGTGCCAGCAGCGTAGATCAACTGACAGGCAACTATGGCTACACCTTC
>TRBJ2-3|-|14|TRBD2|TRBV27
CASSPGLVGDTQYF
TGTGCCAGCAGCCCGGGACTAGTTGGAGATACGCAGTATTTT
>TRBJ2-5|-|13|-|TRBV27
CASSFFGEETQYF
TGTGCCAGCAGTTTTTTCGGTGAAGAGACCCAGTACTTC
>TRBJ1-5|few|14|-|TRBV29-1
CSVEGGGAGQPQHF
TGCAGCGTTGAAGGAGGAGGGGCTGGTCAGCCCCAGCATTTT
>TRBJ2-3|-|15|TRBD1|TRBV4-1
CASSQNRGPSDTQYF
TGCGCCAGCAGCCAGAACAGGGGTCCCTCGGATACGCAGTATTTT
>TRBJ2-7|-|15|-|TRBV30
CAWSVLGGGLYEQYF
TGTGCCTGGAGTGTGCTGGGCGGGGGCCTCTACGAGCAGTACTTC
>TRBJ1-1|few|12|-|TRBV30
CAWTGEDTEAFF
TGTGCCTGGACAGGGGAGGACACTGAAGCTTTCTTT
>TRBJ2-4|-|12|-|TRBV13
CASSLEGDIQYF
TGTGCCAGCAGCTTAGAGGGAGACATTCAGTACTTC
>TRBJ2-7|few|15|-|TRBV12-5
CASGEPRGYSYEQYF
TGTGCTAGTGGTGAGCCCCGGGGATACTCCTACGAGCAGTACTTC
>TRBJ2-7|-|15|-|TRBV15
CATSRDLGSSYEQYF
TGTGCCACCAGCAGAGATTTGGGGAGCTCCTACGAGCAGTACTTC
>TRBJ2-7|once|16|TRBD2|TRBV11-2
CASSSTDSGGGNEQYF
TGTGCCAGCAGCTCCACGGATAGCGGGGGGGGCAACGAGCAGTACTTC
>TRBJ1-5|-|12|-|TRBV27
CASSLVGQPQHF
TGTGCCAGCAGTTTAGTGGGTCAGCCCCAGCATTTT
>TRBJ1-1|-|12|-|TRBV27
CASSAQGTEAFF
TGTGCCAGCAGCGCACAGGGCACTGAAGCTTTCTTT
>TRBJ2-1|few|16|TRBD2|TRBV29-1
CSVAGTSGSLENEQFF
TGCAGCGTCGCCGGGACTAGCGGGAGTTTGGAAAATGAGCAGTTCTTC
>TRBJ2-7|-|13|-|TRBV5-1
CASTREVEGEQYF
TGCGCCAGCACCCGGGAAGTCGAGGGGGAGCAGTACTTC
>TRBJ2-3|few|11|-|TRBV29-1
CSGRMSGTQYF
TGCAGCGGCCGGATGTCGGGTACGCAGTATTTT
>TRBJ2-7|-|16|TRBD1|TRBV23-1
CASSQTKRQGSREQYF
TGCGCCAGCAGTCAAACCAAACGACAGGGTTCCCGCGAGCAGTACTTC
>TRBJ2-1|-|12|-|TRBV7-9
CASRPALLEQFF
TGTGCCAGCAGACCAGCCCTACTTGAGCAGTTCTTC
>TRBJ2-5|-|15|-|TRBV25-1
CASSGEQGYQETQYF
TGTGCCAGCAGTGGGGAACAGGGTTATCAAGAGACCCAGTACTTC
>TRBJ2-2|once|14|-|TRBV27
CASRTDWNTGELFF
TGTGCCAGCAGGACGGACTGGAACACCGGGGAGCTGTTTTTT
>TRBJ2-7|-|15|TRBD1|TRBV28
CASSPLGQAPYEQYF
TGTGCCAGCAGCCCGTTGGGACAGGCGCCCTACGAGCAGTACTTC
>TRBJ2-7|-|15|TRBD2|TRBV11-2
CASRGEGRGSYEQYF
TGTGCCAGCAGGGGGGAGGGGAGGGGATCCTACGAGCAGTACTTC
>TRBJ2-1|-|17|TRBD2|TRBV7-6
CASSLGTSASSYNEQFF
TGTGCCAGCAGCCTAGGGACTAGCGCGAGCTCCTACAATGAGCAGTTCTTC
>TRBJ2-7|-|12|-|TRBV9
CASSVAEGEQYF
TGTGCCAGCAGCGTAGCGGAGGGTGAGCAGTACTTC